This T cell receptor beta chain was identified during a study of T cell responses to AZD1222 COVID-19 vaccine. The study, taken as a whole, reports: Along spike, vaccine-associated CD4 TCRs were found throughout, with dominance at 160-218 and 743-854. The sample set comprised mostly white British donors with more females, and clonal diversity was possibly underestimated. Researchers took repertoire samples only after the peak T cell response had come. Nearly half of the spike-specific TCRs reportedly recognize variant regions that carry no mutations.

Some clones are missing from TCRdb's copy, which holds only in-frame ones; the method was immunoSEQ multiplex PCR. The sample consists of 150,000 to 200,000 clones, roughly 93% of them appearing once. This CDR3 contains 15 residues. The V and J ends lost 3 bases and 8 bases, in that order; junction bases with no gene match: 10. Germline CDR1 reads LNHDA; CDR2 reads SQIVND (reference sequence). Points on this clone: What it recognizes is unknown.

The origin of this receptor is an adult in good health. Material: peripheral blood, obtained on day 0 of AZD1222 vaccination. V is TRBV19 and J is TRBJ1-2; 9 bases agree with TRBD1. The CDR3 nucleotides are TGTGCCAGTAGTATGACCGGGACAGGGAGCCGAGGCTACACCTTC. Translating gives CASSMTGTGSRGYTF.